The 9 T cell receptor beta chains given below trace back to one sample, sequenced in a study of response to subunit inactivated influenza vaccine. TCRdb re-derived calls from the RT-PCR reads in MiXCR, one entry per CDR3 protein. The repertoire holds over 400,000 distinct CDR3 sequences, with approximately 12% as singletons. The sample consisted of PBMCs from blood, taken roughly 47 days after vaccination. Receptors were obtained from a man aged 50 or older who received an inactivated influenza vaccine.

J is TRBJ2-3 and V is TRBV11-2, with 10 bases matching TRBD1. There are 17 residues in the CDR3. The V segment lost 5 bases and the J segment 9 bases; nucleotides outside the gene matches: 17. The germline V gene has CDR1 SGHAT and CDR2 FQNNGV. Here the CDR3 reads CASSKETGTGARGTQYF. For the CDR3, the DNA is TGTGCCAGCAGCAAAGAAACCGGGACAGGGGCGCGAGGGACGCAGTATTTT.

This rearrangement joins TRBV4-2 to TRBJ2-3; either TRBD1 or TRBD2 may fit D (7 bases each). This CDR3 is built from 15 residues. Per germline, CDR1 LGHNA and CDR2 YNFKEQ. V gave up 7 bases and J gave up 2 bases, with 16 bases separating them. The CDR3 region is CASIDREGPTDTQYF. The CDR3 DNA follows: TGTGCCAGCATCGACAGGGAGGGCCCCACAGATACGCAGTATTTT.

The chain employs TRBV24-1 and TRBJ2-3; 10 positions match TRBD1. Germline V gene lookup returns CDR1 KGHDR and CDR2 SFDVKD. With 4 bases clipped from V and 2 bases from J, the junction kept 8 bases outside the gene matches. There are 17 residues in the CDR3. CDR3 sequence (DNA): TGTGCCACCAGTGAGAGGGGGACAGGGGCGGTCACAGATACGCAGTATTTT. Its protein product is CATSERGTGAVTDTQYF.

This clonotype was observed once. This chain joins TRBV5-5 and TRBJ2-3, with 9 bases fitting TRBD2. Germline values: CDR1 SGHKS, CDR2 YYEKEE (reference sequence). V gave up 0 bases and J gave up 3 bases; unmatched junction bases: 5. This CDR3 has 16 amino acids. The CDR3 spells CASSLVPSGVTDTQYF. The CDR3 DNA is TGTGCCAGCAGCTTGGTTCCTAGCGGGGTTACAGATACGCAGTATTTT.

This clonotype has just a few counts. The gene calls are TRBV12-3 or TRBV12-4 and TRBJ2-7; D is uncertain. V was clipped by 3 bases and J by 0 bases, with 6 bases between them. CDR3 length equals 13 residues. CDR3 loop: CASSFMGSYEQYF. The CDR3, as DNA: TGTGCCAGCAGTTTTATGGGCTCCTACGAGCAGTACTTC.

This clonotype was seen ten or more times. Written as DNA, the CDR3 is TGTGCCAGCAGTTACACCCCTGAGGGTGAAGCTTTCTTT. It codes for CASSYTPEGEAFF. The chain has TRBV6-6 and TRBJ1-1; D is unresolved. CDR1 MNHNY and CDR2 SVGAGI come from the germline V gene (reference sequence). Trimming took 2 bases from V and 7 from J, leaving 11 bases between them. CDR3 length: 13 amino acids.

The rearrangement links TRBV5-6 to TRBJ2-4; D is uncertain. This CDR3 has 11 amino acids. Germline V lookup: CDR1 SGHDT, CDR2 YYEEEE. V lost 4 bases to trimming and J lost 5 bases, with 4 bases between them. Here the CDR3 DNA reads TGTGCCAGCAGCAACCAAAACATTCAGTACTTC. Encoded protein: CASSNQNIQYF.

This clonotype has just a few counts. The CDR3, as DNA: TGTGCCACCAGTGATCCCGGACAGGGCGAGCAGTTCTTC. Its translation is CATSDPGQGEQFF. The J gene is TRBJ2-1, the V gene TRBV24-1; 8 positions match TRBD1. The V gene end was trimmed by 3 bases and the J gene end by 10 bases; junction bases not matched to a gene: 4. The CDR3 has 13 amino acids. Germline loops: CDR1 KGHDR, CDR2 SFDVKD.

The rearrangement joins TRBV2 to TRBJ1-1; TRBD1 matches at 8 bases. The CDR3 runs to 17 residues. V lost 5 bases, J lost 0 bases, and 11 bases stayed unmatched. CDR1 SNHLY and CDR2 FYNNEI come from the germline V gene. The CDR3 is CASSRRTGREMNTEAFF. CDR3 in DNA: TGTGCCAGCAGTAGACGGACAGGGAGGGAAATGAACACTGAAGCTTTCTTT.